The clone carrying this T cell receptor beta chain was counted many times. The target antigen is unknown. This sample stems from a study of blood T cells in healthy people across ages. Study observations and caveats: Long-lived donors carried more naive CD4+ cells and greater diversity than aged donors.

V lost 0 bases and J 4 bases, leaving 9 bases between the germline ends. Germline CDR1 reads SGHDN; CDR2 reads FVKESK. This CDR3 contains 14 residues. Peripheral blood, about 10 milliliters per donor, was collected. Next came a second PCR, run for about 7 to 12 cycles, which used a sample-barcoded 5' primer along with a J-beta primer mix. TCRdb reprocessed the 5' RACE reads via MiXCR and lists one record per CDR3 protein. The sample has 850,000 to 950,000 distinct CDR3 sequences, around 28% seen once. J is TRBJ1-2 and V is TRBV14; D is uncertain. This receptor was obtained from a woman older than 75 in good health. What was sequenced was blood. The CDR3 region has the DNA TGTGCCAGCAGCCAAGATGCACAGAGCTATGGCTACACCTTC. Translation gives CASSQDAQSYGYTF.